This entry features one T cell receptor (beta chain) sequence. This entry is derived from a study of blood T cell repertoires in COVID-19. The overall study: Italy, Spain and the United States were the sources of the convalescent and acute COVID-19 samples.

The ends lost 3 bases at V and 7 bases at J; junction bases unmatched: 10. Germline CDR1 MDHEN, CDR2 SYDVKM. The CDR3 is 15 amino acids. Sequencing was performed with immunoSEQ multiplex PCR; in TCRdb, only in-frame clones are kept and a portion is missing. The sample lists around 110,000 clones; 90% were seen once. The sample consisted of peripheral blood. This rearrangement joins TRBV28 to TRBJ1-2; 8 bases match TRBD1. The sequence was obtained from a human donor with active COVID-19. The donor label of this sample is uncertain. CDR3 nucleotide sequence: TGTGCCAGCAGTTTCGAGGACAGGGCAGTAGGTGGCTACACCTTC. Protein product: CASSFEDRAVGGYTF.